Presented here are 28 T cell receptor beta chains from one specimen sequenced in a study of cytomegalovirus exposure and HLA in healthy donors. The primer mix had 60 Vbeta and 13 Jbeta primers. Measured with immunoSEQ multiplex PCR; TCRdb has only the in-frame clones, and not every one. The repertoire holds around 180,000 clones, with around 82% as singletons. The source material was PBMCs. The origin of the receptors is a man aged 55 to 70 in good health and CMV-seronegative.

The chain has TRBV28 and TRBJ1-4; 10 bases match TRBD1. J gave up 4 bases and V 6 bases, and 2 bases lay outside the gene matches. Per the germline V gene, CDR1 is MDHEN and CDR2 is SYDVKM. The CDR3 consists of 14 residues. The CDR3 DNA reads as TGTGCCAGCAGGGGACAGGGGATTAATGAAAAACTGTTTTTT. This encodes CASRGQGINEKLFF.

The chain couples TRBV5-1 to TRBJ2-3; 9 positions agree with TRBD2. Germline V CDR1 and CDR2: SGHRS, YFSETQ. CDR3 length: 14 residues. V was pared by 0 bases and J by 10 bases, with 6 bases of the junction left unmatched. Written as DNA, the CDR3 is TGCGCCAGCAGCTTGGATGGTAGCGGGAGTCCGCAGTATTTT. Its protein product is CASSLDGSGSPQYF.

The V call is TRBV2, the J call TRBJ2-5; D unclear. V was shortened by 4 bases and J by 2 bases, with 11 bases between the two germline ends. The CDR3 runs to 14 residues. Germline V gives CDR1 SNHLY, CDR2 FYNNEI. Here the CDR3 DNA reads TGTGCCAGCAGTGTCGCAACTTATCAAGAGACCCAGTACTTC. It is translated as CASSVATYQETQYF.

The CDR3 loop reads CASSPTGGDEQFF. CDR3 sequence (DNA): TGTGCCAGCAGCCCGACAGGGGGCGATGAGCAGTTCTTC. The chain employs TRBV7-9 and TRBJ2-1; 10 bases are a match to TRBD1. The CDR3 is 13 residues long. Germline values: CDR1 SEHNR, CDR2 FQNEAQ (reference sequence). The ends lost 5 bases at V and 8 bases at J; junction bases unmatched: 3.

The V and J genes are TRBV6-1 and TRBJ1-5, with D perhaps TRBD1 (6 bases). Trimming stripped 5 bases from V and 1 base from J, with 12 bases between. The length of the CDR3 is 15 residues. Germline values: CDR1 MNHNS, CDR2 SASEGT. The CDR3 bases are TGTGCCAGCAGTCTTACAGGGTCGAGCAATCAGCCCCAGCATTTT. Its protein product is CASSLTGSSNQPQHF.

The chain has TRBV29-1 and TRBJ1-1; D unresolved. The CDR3 is 14 residues long. The germline V and J ends were trimmed by 1 base and 5 bases, with 14 bases remaining between them. Germline CDR1 SQVTM, CDR2 ANQGSEA. For the CDR3, the DNA is TGCAGCGTTGAAGTAGAGCGAGGAGGGACTGAAGCTTTCTTT. This encodes CSVEVERGGTEAFF. Variable domain in full (rest from reference TRBV29-1 and TRBJ1-1): SAVISQKPSRDICQRGTSLTIQCQVDSQVTMMFWYRQQPGQSLTLIATANQGSEATYESGFVIDKFPISRPNLTFSTLTVSNMSPEDSSIYLCSVEVERGGTEAFFGQGTRLTVV.

The chain combines TRBV6-5 with TRBJ1-1; TRBD1 matches at 11 bases. This CDR3 is built from 15 residues. J gave up 5 bases and V 5 bases, and 7 bases lay outside the gene matches. Germline CDR1 and CDR2: MNHEY and SVGAGI. CDR3 in DNA: TGTGCCAGCAGTCGGACCGGGACAGGGGGAACTGAAGCTTTCTTT. This translates into CASSRTGTGGTEAFF.

This rearrangement joins TRBV27 to TRBJ1-5; D remains ambiguous. The CDR3 covers 14 residues. V was clipped by 7 bases and J by 2 bases, with 12 bases between them. CDR1 and CDR2 (germline): MNHEY, SMNVEV (reference sequence). CDR3 DNA sequence: TGTGCCAGCATGAGCGGACCCGGCAATCAGCCCCAGCATTTT. Translation: CASMSGPGNQPQHF.

With regard to this clone: Other DNA sequences in the sample encode the same CDR3. The J gene is TRBJ2-3, the V gene TRBV5-1; D not certain. The germline V and J ends were trimmed by 0 bases and 4 bases, with 9 bases remaining between them. Germline loops: CDR1 SGHRS, CDR2 YFSETQ. The CDR3 loop spans 14 amino acids. The CDR3: CASSLGAPADTQYF. CDR3 sequence (DNA): TGCGCCAGCAGCTTGGGGGCCCCCGCAGATACGCAGTATTTT. Combining the CDR3 with reference TRBV5-1 and TRBJ2-3 gives the whole variable domain KAGVTQTPRYLIKTRGQQVTLSCSPISGHRSVSWYQQTPGQGLQFLFEYFSETQRNKGNFPGRFSGRQFSNSRSEMNVSTLELGDSALYLCASSLGAPADTQYFGPGTRLTVL.

This chain connects TRBV5-1 to TRBJ1-1; the D is unclear. CDR1 is SGHRS and CDR2 is YFSETQ in the germline V gene. The CDR3 has 13 residues. Trimming removed 4 bases at V and 3 bases at J, with 10 bases between. Written as DNA, the CDR3 is TGCGCCAGCAGCCCTACTGCGGACACTGAAGCTTTCTTT. This encodes CASSPTADTEAFF.

The genes are TRBV9 and TRBJ2-7; 11 bases are a match to TRBD2. Germline loops: CDR1 SGDLS, CDR2 YYNGEE. J lost 3 bases, V lost 4 bases, and 3 bases had no gene match. The CDR3 runs 14 residues. CDR3 bases: TGTGCCAGCAGCCCTAGCGGGGGGTACTACGAGCAGTACTTC. Amino acids: CASSPSGGYYEQYF.

The chain employs TRBV4-2 and TRBJ1-4; 10 bases are shared with TRBD1. Germline V gene lookup returns CDR1 LGHNA and CDR2 YNFKEQ. This CDR3 has 16 amino acids. Trimming cost V 3 bases and J 8 bases; bases outside gene matches: 9. The CDR3 spells CASSHLRTGGDEKLFF. CDR3 bases: TGTGCCAGCAGCCACCTTCGGACAGGGGGAGACGAAAAACTGTTTTTT.

This clone showed up just a few times. The chain joins TRBV19 to TRBJ2-6; TRBD1 aligns across 9 bases. After removal of 5 bases from V and 0 bases from J, the junction contained 11 bases not matched to a gene. This CDR3 spans 19 amino acids. Germline V gene data show CDR1 as LNHDA and CDR2 as SQIVND (reference sequence). This chain's CDR3 is CASSPDGQGSASGANVLTF. Here the CDR3 DNA reads TGTGCCAGTAGTCCCGACGGACAGGGGAGCGCCTCTGGGGCCAACGTCCTGACTTTC.

The gene calls are TRBV5-1 and TRBJ2-1; 8 bases agree with TRBD2. This CDR3 comprises 15 residues. Looked up from germline, CDR1 is SGHRS and CDR2 is YFSETQ. Trimming removed 4 bases from V and 7 bases from J; junction bases left unmatched: 10. The CDR3 protein is CASSRALAVVNEQFF. The CDR3 coding sequence is TGCGCCAGCAGCCGGGCACTAGCGGTTGTAAATGAGCAGTTCTTC. Complete variable domain (other parts from reference TRBV5-1 and TRBJ2-1): KAGVTQTPRYLIKTRGQQVTLSCSPISGHRSVSWYQQTPGQGLQFLFEYFSETQRNKGNFPGRFSGRQFSNSRSEMNVSTLELGDSALYLCASSRALAVVNEQFFGPGTRLTVL.

The sample holds a few counts of this clone. CDR3 DNA: TGCGCCAGCAGTCCGATACAGGGGGCGTCCTACGAGCAGTACTTC. Translation: CASSPIQGASYEQYF. The rearrangement links TRBV5-1 to TRBJ2-7; TRBD1 matches at 9 bases. CDR1 SGHRS and CDR2 YFSETQ come from the germline V gene. The CDR3 contains 15 residues. J gave up 1 base and V 5 bases, and 7 bases lay outside the gene matches. Complete variable domain (other parts from reference TRBV5-1 and TRBJ2-7): KAGVTQTPRYLIKTRGQQVTLSCSPISGHRSVSWYQQTPGQGLQFLFEYFSETQRNKGNFPGRFSGRQFSNSRSEMNVSTLELGDSALYLCASSPIQGASYEQYFGPGTRLTVT.

J is TRBJ1-5 and V is TRBV6-6; 7 nucleotides agree with TRBD1. The CDR3 covers 16 residues. Per the germline V gene, CDR1 is MNHNY and CDR2 is SVGAGI (reference sequence). The J segment lost 0 bases and the V segment lost 2 bases, leaving 4 bases of the junction unmatched. Here the CDR3 reads CASSYPPGGSNQPQHF. The CDR3 coding sequence is TGTGCCAGCAGTTACCCCCCAGGGGGTAGCAATCAGCCCCAGCATTTT.

The V and J genes are TRBV6-5 and TRBJ2-2; 7 bases agree with TRBD2. The germline CDR1 and CDR2 sequences are MNHEY and SVGAGI. The V and J ends lost 7 bases and 5 bases, in that order; junction bases with no gene match: 10. The CDR3 has 15 residues. The chain's CDR3 is CASTILGRNTGELFF. The CDR3 coding sequence is TGTGCCAGCACCATTCTCGGGAGGAATACCGGGGAGCTGTTTTTT.

The V call is TRBV19, the J call TRBJ1-2, with TRBD1 identical over 8 bases. The germline gives CDR1 LNHDA, CDR2 SQIVND (reference sequence). V was clipped by 7 bases and J by 8 bases; unmatched bases: 18. The CDR3 sequence is 16 residues long. As DNA, the CDR3 is TGTGCCAGTACCAACCGGGACAGGATCGCCCCCGGGGGCTACACCTTC. The encoded protein is CASTNRDRIAPGGYTF.

This rearrangement joins TRBV28 to TRBJ1-1; D not resolved. The V and J ends lost 3 bases and 2 bases respectively, with 7 bases between them. Looked up from germline, CDR1 is MDHEN and CDR2 is SYDVKM. The CDR3 length is 13 residues. The CDR3 DNA is TGTGCCAGCAGTTTTCAGATTAACACTGAAGCTTTCTTT. Its protein is CASSFQINTEAFF. The whole variable domain, remainder taken from reference TRBV28 and TRBJ1-1, is DVKVTQSSRYLVKRTGEKVFLECVQDMDHENMFWYRQDPGLGLRLIYFSYDVKMKEKGDIPEGYSVSREKKERFSLILESASTNQTSMYLCASSFQINTEAFFGQGTRLTVV.

The chain employs TRBV6-6 and TRBJ1-2; 7 nucleotides agree with TRBD1. The CDR3 covers 16 residues. Germline V lookup: CDR1 MNHNY, CDR2 SVGAGI (reference sequence). V gave up 0 bases and J gave up 4 bases; unmatched junction bases: 8. The CDR3 region has the DNA TGTGCCAGCAGTTACTCTCCGGGACAGAAAGCCTATGGCTACACCTTC. Translating gives CASSYSPGQKAYGYTF.

The chain links TRBV4-1 to TRBJ2-4, with D perhaps TRBD1 (5 bases). V lost 0 bases to trimming and J lost 3 bases, with 15 bases between them. CDR1 is MGHRA, CDR2 YSYEKL, per germline. CDR3 length: 17 amino acids. CDR3 DNA: TGCGCCAGCAGCCAAGATCCCAACAGGAACAGCAAAAACATTCAGTACTTC. Amino acids: CASSQDPNRNSKNIQYF.

The rearrangement links TRBV7-9 to TRBJ2-1; 8 bases match TRBD2. Trimming removed 6 bases from V and 8 bases from J; junction bases left unmatched: 12. The V gene's germline CDR1 is SEHNR and CDR2 FQNEAQ (reference sequence). This CDR3 has 15 residues. CDR3 sequence reads: CASSLGPGGFDEQFF. The CDR3, as DNA: TGTGCCAGCAGTCTAGGCCCGGGGGGGTTCGATGAGCAGTTCTTC.

This CDR3 reads CASSQDQRSYEQYF. In nucleotides, the CDR3 is TGCGCCAGCAGCCAAGATCAGCGCTCCTACGAGCAGTACTTC. The chain employs TRBV4-1 and TRBJ2-7, with no clear D. Trimming took off 0 bases at V and 0 bases at J, with 6 bases between the two ends. CDR1 and CDR2 from the germline V gene are MGHRA and YSYEKL. This CDR3 has 14 residues.

V usage is TRBV29-1 and J usage is TRBJ2-7; 12 bases line up with TRBD1. The trim removed 5 bases at V and 6 bases at J, leaving 8 bases unmatched. Germline CDR1 and CDR2: SQVTM and ANQGSEA. CDR3 length equals 14 residues. For the CDR3, the DNA is TGCAGCGTTCAACCCGGGACAGGGGGCTCCGAGCAGTACTTC. Translating gives CSVQPGTGGSEQYF.

The chain recombines TRBV29-1 with TRBJ2-1; D is possibly TRBD1 (6 bases). CDR1 is SQVTM and CDR2 is ANQGSEA in the germline V gene. Trimming stripped 3 bases from V and 4 bases from J, with 13 bases between. The CDR3 has 14 amino acids. The CDR3 reads CSVDFSGVYNEQFF. DNA of the CDR3: TGCAGCGTTGATTTTTCAGGGGTATACAATGAGCAGTTCTTC.

This rearrangement joins TRBV5-6 to TRBJ2-1, with 9 bases fitting TRBD2. The V and J ends lost 2 bases and 4 bases, in that order; junction bases with no gene match: 7. This CDR3 region has 16 residues. Germline CDR1 SGHDT, CDR2 YYEEEE. CDR3 region: CASSFRGRALYNEQFF. CDR3 DNA: TGTGCCAGCAGCTTTCGCGGGAGGGCCTTATACAATGAGCAGTTCTTC.

This clone came up a few times. This sample also contains other DNA sequences that code for the same CDR3. This chain uses TRBV5-1 with TRBJ1-1, with D unclear. CDR3 length equals 13 residues. Trimming took 0 bases from V and 1 from J, leaving 4 bases between them. CDR1 SGHRS and CDR2 YFSETQ come from the germline V gene. The CDR3 protein is CASSLDRNTEAFF. The CDR3, as DNA: TGCGCCAGCAGCTTGGACAGGAACACTGAAGCTTTCTTT.

A single count supports this clone. The chain is built from TRBV7-6 and TRBJ2-7, with 11 bases that match TRBD2. This CDR3 spans 14 amino acids. Trimming removed 5 bases from V and 5 bases from J; junction bases left unmatched: 5. From germline, CDR1 is SGHVS and CDR2 FNYEAQ. CDR3 nucleotides: TGTGCCAGCAGCCTACTAGCGGGAGCTCACGAGCAGTACTTC. Translating it yields CASSLLAGAHEQYF. Full variable domain (missing parts from reference TRBV7-6 and TRBJ2-7): GAGVSQSPRYKVTKRGQDVALRCDPISGHVSLYWYRQALGQGPEFLTYFNYEAQQDKSGLPNDRFSAERPEGSISTLTIQRTEQRDSAMYRCASSLLAGAHEQYFGPGTRLTVT.